The clone carrying this T cell receptor beta chain has only one observation. The sample comes from a study of cytomegalovirus exposure and HLA in healthy donors. The length of the CDR3 is 13 residues. V was pared by 5 bases and J by 1 base, with 12 bases between. Germline CDR1 is SQVTM and CDR2 is ANQGSEA. Data came from immunoSEQ multiplex PCR; TCRdb stores just in-frame clones and leaves some out. This table holds about 82,000 clones, around 94% found once. The J gene is TRBJ2-7, the V gene TRBV29-1; perhaps TRBD1 as D (5 bases). Sequenced sample: PBMCs. This TCR came from a young man in good health and CMV-seronegative. This CDR3 reads CSVKQDPSYEQYF. CDR3 bases: TGCAGCGTTAAACAGGACCCTTCCTACGAGCAGTACTTC.